This T cell receptor (beta chain) comes out of a study of shared clonotypes between healthy human individuals. The study, taken as a whole, reports: Richness estimates generally favored naive over memory subsets.

Notes on this clone: As yet, its antigen is unknown.

CD45RO negativity and positive selection for CCR7 defined naive CD8 cells, a population that excluded terminally differentiated effector memory CD45RA+ cells. Method: immunoSEQ multiplex PCR; TCRdb's copy keeps in-frame clones and lacks some. The sample has about 820,000 clones, 80% to 95% seen once. J was trimmed by 3 bases and V by 1 base; bases with no gene match: 9. In germline, CDR1 is MDHEN, CDR2 SYDVKM. The CDR3 totals 18 residues. Sequenced: naive CD8+ T cells sorted from blood. The clonotype originates from a man aged 25 to 45 in good health. This chain connects TRBV28 to TRBJ2-5, with 12 bases matching TRBD2. The DNA for the CDR3 is TGTGCCAGCAGTTTATTGGAACCCAGGACTAGCGGGAAAGAGACCCAGTACTTC. It is translated as CASSLLEPRTSGKETQYF.